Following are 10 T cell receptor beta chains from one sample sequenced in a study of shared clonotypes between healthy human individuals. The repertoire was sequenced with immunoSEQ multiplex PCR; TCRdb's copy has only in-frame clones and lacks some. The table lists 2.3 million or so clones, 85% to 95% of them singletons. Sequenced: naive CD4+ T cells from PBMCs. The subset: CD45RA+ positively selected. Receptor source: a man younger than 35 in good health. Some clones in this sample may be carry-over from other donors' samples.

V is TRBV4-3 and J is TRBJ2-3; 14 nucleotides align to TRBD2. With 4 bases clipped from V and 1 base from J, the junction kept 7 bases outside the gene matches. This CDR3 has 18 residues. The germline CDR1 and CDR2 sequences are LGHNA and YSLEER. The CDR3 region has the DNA TGCGCCAGCAGCCCCCGACTAGCGGGAGGGGGGGGCACAGATACGCAGTATTTT. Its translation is CASSPRLAGGGGTDTQYF.

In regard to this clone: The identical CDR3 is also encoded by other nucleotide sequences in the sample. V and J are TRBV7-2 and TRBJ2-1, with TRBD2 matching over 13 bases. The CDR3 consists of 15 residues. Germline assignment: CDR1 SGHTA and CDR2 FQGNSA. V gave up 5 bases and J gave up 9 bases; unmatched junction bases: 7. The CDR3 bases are TGTGCCAGCAGCCTCGGGACTAGCGGGACAGGTGAGCAGTTCTTC. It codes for CASSLGTSGTGEQFF.

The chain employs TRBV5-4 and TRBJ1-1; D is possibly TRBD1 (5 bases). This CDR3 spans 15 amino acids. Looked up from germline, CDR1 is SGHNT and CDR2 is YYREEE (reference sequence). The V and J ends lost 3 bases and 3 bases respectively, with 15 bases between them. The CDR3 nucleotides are TGTGCCAGCAGCTCGAGGCAGGGAGGCGACACTGAAGCTTTCTTT. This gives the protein CASSSRQGGDTEAFF.

As DNA, the CDR3 is TGTGCCAGCCATGAAGGATCCGCGGGAGCCCGCTTTCGGAGGGAGCAGTACTTC. It translates to CASHEGSAGARFRREQYF. The V and J genes are TRBV28 and TRBJ2-7, with TRBD2 matching over 7 bases. Germline loops: CDR1 MDHEN, CDR2 SYDVKM. This CDR3 contains 18 residues. The trim removed 8 bases at V and 7 bases at J, leaving 26 bases unmatched.

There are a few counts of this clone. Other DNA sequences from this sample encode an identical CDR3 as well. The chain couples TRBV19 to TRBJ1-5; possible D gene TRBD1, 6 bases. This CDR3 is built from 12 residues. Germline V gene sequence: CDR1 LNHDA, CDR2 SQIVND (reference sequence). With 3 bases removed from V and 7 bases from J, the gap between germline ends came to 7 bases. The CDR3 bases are TGTGCCAGTAGTATCAGGGGCCAGCCCCAGCATTTT. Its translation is CASSIRGQPQHF. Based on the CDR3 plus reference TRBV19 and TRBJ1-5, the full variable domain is DGGITQSPKYLFRKEGQNVTLSCEQNLNHDAMYWYRQDPGQGLRLIYYSQIVNDFQKGDIAEGYSVSREKKESFPLTVTSAQKNPTAFYLCASSIRGQPQHFGDGTRLSIL.

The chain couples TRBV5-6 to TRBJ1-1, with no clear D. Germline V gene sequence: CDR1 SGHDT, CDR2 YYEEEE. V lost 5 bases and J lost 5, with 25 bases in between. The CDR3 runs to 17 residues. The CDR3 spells CASSSFHSLPGKTEAFF. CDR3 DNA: TGTGCCAGCAGTTCATTTCACAGCCTCCCCGGGAAAACTGAAGCTTTCTTT. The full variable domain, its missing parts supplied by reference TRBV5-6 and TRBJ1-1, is DAGVTQSPTHLIKTRGQQVTLRCSPKSGHDTVSWYQQALGQGPQFIFQYYEEEERQRGNFPDRFSGHQFPNYSSELNVNALLLGDSALYLCASSSFHSLPGKTEAFFGQGTRLTVV.

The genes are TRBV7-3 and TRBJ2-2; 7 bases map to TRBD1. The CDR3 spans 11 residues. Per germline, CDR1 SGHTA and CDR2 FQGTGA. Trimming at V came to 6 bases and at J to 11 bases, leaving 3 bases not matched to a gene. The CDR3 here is CASRQGSELFF. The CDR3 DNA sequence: TGTGCCAGCAGACAGGGGAGTGAGCTGTTTTTT. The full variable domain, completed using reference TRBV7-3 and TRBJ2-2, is GAGVSQTPSNKVTEKGKYVELRCDPISGHTALYWYRQSLGQGPEFLIYFQGTGAADDSGLPNDRFFAVRPEGSVSTLKIQRTERGDSAVYLCASRQGSELFFGEGSRLTVL.

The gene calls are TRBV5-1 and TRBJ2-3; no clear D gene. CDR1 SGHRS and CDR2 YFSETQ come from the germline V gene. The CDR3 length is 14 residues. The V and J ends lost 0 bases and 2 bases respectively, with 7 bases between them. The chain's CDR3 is CASSLEVPTDTQYF. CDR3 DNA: TGCGCCAGCAGCTTGGAGGTCCCCACAGATACGCAGTATTTT.

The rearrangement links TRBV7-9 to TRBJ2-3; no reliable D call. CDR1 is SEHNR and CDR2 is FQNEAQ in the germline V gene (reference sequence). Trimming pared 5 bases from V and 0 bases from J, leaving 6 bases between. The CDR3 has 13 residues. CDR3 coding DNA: TGTGCCAGCAGCCAAATTAGCACAGATACGCAGTATTTT. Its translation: CASSQISTDTQYF.

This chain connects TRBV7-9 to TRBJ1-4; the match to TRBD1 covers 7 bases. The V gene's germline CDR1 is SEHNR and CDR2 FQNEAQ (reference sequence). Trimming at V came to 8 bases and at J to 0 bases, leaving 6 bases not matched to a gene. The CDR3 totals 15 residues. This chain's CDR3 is CASSGTAATNEKLFF. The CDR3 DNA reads TGTGCCAGCTCCGGGACAGCTGCAACTAATGAAAAACTGTTTTTT. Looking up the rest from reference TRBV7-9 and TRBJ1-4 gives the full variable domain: DTGVSQNPRHKITKRGQNVTFRCDPISEHNRLYWYRQTLGQGPEFLTYFQNEAQLEKSRLLSDRFSAERPKGSFSTLEIQRTEQGDSAMYLCASSGTAATNEKLFFGSGTQLSVL.